This T cell receptor beta chain stems from a study of T cell repertoires in cytomegalovirus infection. Study summary: TCR beta signatures that were public indicated CMV infection and matching HLA type.

Notes on the study in general: HLA-C-restricted CMV-specific TCR beta clonotypes were dominant in the ex vivo response. CMV carriers with the relevant HLA were identified by cumulative public TCR beta family frequency.

This CDR3 contains 13 residues. Trimming cost V 10 bases and J 4 bases, with 15 bases left between them. The V gene's germline CDR1 is LNHDA and CDR2 SQIVND (reference sequence). TCRdb processed the reads anew with MiXCR; each CDR3 protein has one entry. The profile shows about 330,000 distinct CDR3 sequences, roughly 9.5% of them singletons. This clonotype came up a few times. The target antigen is unknown. The chain joins TRBV19 to TRBJ2-3; tentatively, D is TRBD1 or TRBD2 (6 bases each). The sample consisted of PBMCs. The source is a human donor in good health (CMV status not recorded). Some clones in this sample may be carry-over from other donors' samples. As DNA, the CDR3 is TGTGCCACTCGGGGGCCAGGGGCAGATACGCAGTATTTT. Translated: CATRGPGADTQYF.